This entry describes one T cell receptor (beta chain). A multiplex PCR was run with 60 Vbeta primers and 13 Jbeta primers. TCRdb's table, derived via immunoSEQ multiplex PCR, lists solely in-frame clones and lacks some. The data contain over 40,000 clones, about 85% of them singletons. These data come from a study of cytomegalovirus exposure and HLA in healthy donors. Germline V gene data show CDR1 as MDHEN and CDR2 as SYDVKM. Trimming cost V 8 bases and J 0 bases; bases outside gene matches: 9. The CDR3 is made up of 15 amino acids. V gene TRBV28 combines with J gene TRBJ1-1, with 7 bases fitting TRBD1. The receptor's source is a woman aged 40 to 50 in good health and CMV-seropositive. Sequencing was carried out using PBMCs. CDR3 bases: TGTGCCAGCGGCCTATCGGGACAGATGAACACTGAAGCTTTCTTT. As protein: CASGLSGQMNTEAFF.